This TCR beta chain was sequenced in a study of shared clonotypes between healthy human individuals. Germline loops: CDR1 KGHSH, CDR2 LQKENI. There are 16 residues in the CDR3. Trimming at V came to 4 bases and at J to 2 bases, leaving 5 bases not matched to a gene. On sorted subsets, replicate PCRs used about 180 ng DNA, or 25,000 to 35,000 T cell genomes. Some clones are missing from TCRdb's copy, which holds only in-frame ones; the method was immunoSEQ multiplex PCR. The sample shows roughly 2.5 million clones, about 92% of them seen only once. Everyone who donated was a Caucasian adult who lived in Nashville, Tennessee. The study, taken as a whole, reports: Estimated richness values were generally larger in naive subsets than in memory subsets. Between a handful of donors, naive CD4 clonotypes were shared at a level of around 5.2%.

A remark on this clone: Its matching antigen is unknown.

Material for sequencing was naive CD4+ T cells sorted from blood. Subset noted: CD45RA+ positively selected. This chain joins TRBV18 and TRBJ1-5, with TRBD1 identical over 10 bases. The source is a man younger than 35 in good health. The CDR3 spells CASSLRDRGGNQPQHF. In DNA form, the CDR3 reads TGTGCCAGCTCACTAAGGGACAGGGGAGGCAATCAGCCCCAGCATTTT.